Each of the 11 T cell receptor beta chains below was sequenced from the same sample in a study of blood T cell repertoires in COVID-19. The table came from immunoSEQ multiplex PCR; TCRdb's copy has only in-frame clones and leaves some out. The sample gives roughly 100,000 clones, roughly 90% of which show up once; roughly 2.1% is in the top ten. Sequencing used peripheral blood. The receptors derive from a woman aged 45 to 65 with COVID-19, enrolled during active disease.

The chain carries TRBV30 and TRBJ1-3, with 8 bases fitting TRBD1. The CDR3 has 16 residues. V was clipped by 0 bases and J by 3 bases; unmatched bases: 7. Germline CDR1 GTSNPN, CDR2 SVGIG (reference sequence). The CDR3 DNA is TGTGCCTGGAGTGTACGGACAGGGATCGGTGGAAACACCATATATTTT. It yields the protein CAWSVRTGIGGNTIYF. The full variable domain, its missing parts supplied by reference TRBV30 and TRBJ1-3, is SQTIHQWPATLVQPVGSPLSLECTVEGTSNPNLYWYRQAAGRGLQLLFYSVGIGQISSEVPQNLSASRPQDRQFILSSKKLLLSDSGFYLCAWSVRTGIGGNTIYFGEGSWLTVV.

The genes are TRBV11-3 and TRBJ1-2; maybe TRBD1 (6 bases). V was cut by 5 bases and J by 3 bases, with 10 bases left in between. Germline values: CDR1 SGHNT, CDR2 YENEEA. There are 13 residues in the CDR3. In DNA, the CDR3 is TGTGCCAGCAGCCCGACAGGTCACTATGGCTACACCTTC. Its protein is CASSPTGHYGYTF.

The chain recombines TRBV5-1 with TRBJ2-3; 11 bases fit TRBD2. CDR3 length equals 15 residues. Trimming at V came to 4 bases and at J to 4 bases, leaving 5 bases not matched to a gene. CDR1 and CDR2 (germline): SGHRS, YFSETQ. The CDR3 nucleotides are TGCGCCAGCAGCAGTCTAGCGGGGGGCGCAGATACGCAGTATTTT. Translated: CASSSLAGGADTQYF. The full variable domain, with the rest looked up from reference TRBV5-1 and TRBJ2-3, is KAGVTQTPRYLIKTRGQQVTLSCSPISGHRSVSWYQQTPGQGLQFLFEYFSETQRNKGNFPGRFSGRQFSNSRSEMNVSTLELGDSALYLCASSSLAGGADTQYFGPGTRLTVL.

The chain couples TRBV19 to TRBJ2-2; 11 nucleotides match TRBD1. This CDR3 spans 16 amino acids. The germline V gene has CDR1 LNHDA and CDR2 SQIVND (reference sequence). The V and J ends lost 7 bases and 4 bases, in that order; junction bases with no gene match: 8. CDR3 in DNA: TGTGCCAGTACCCTTGGGACAGGGGGGTCCACCGGGGAGCTGTTTTTT. This translates into CASTLGTGGSTGELFF. The full variable domain, with the rest looked up from reference TRBV19 and TRBJ2-2, is DGGITQSPKYLFRKEGQNVTLSCEQNLNHDAMYWYRQDPGQGLRLIYYSQIVNDFQKGDIAEGYSVSREKKESFPLTVTSAQKNPTAFYLCASTLGTGGSTGELFFGEGSRLTVL.

The chain is built from TRBV28 and TRBJ2-1, with D hard to call. Trimming took off 1 base at V and 0 bases at J, with 4 bases between the two ends. CDR1 is MDHEN, CDR2 SYDVKM, per germline. This CDR3 has 14 amino acids. The CDR3 DNA reads TGTGCCAGCAGTTTATTGAGCTCCTACAATGAGCAGTTCTTC. Translated, it gives CASSLLSSYNEQFF.

This chain uses TRBV19 with TRBJ2-1, with D tentatively TRBD2 (6 bases). V was cut by 5 bases and J by 9 bases, with 11 bases left in between. The CDR3 spans 12 residues. Germline CDR1 is LNHDA and CDR2 is SQIVND (reference sequence). The CDR3 region is CASSDLGGEQFF. The CDR3 bases are TGTGCCAGTAGTGATCTGGGAGGTGAGCAGTTCTTC.

This CDR3 is CASSARVPGSAGELFF. For the CDR3, the DNA is TGTGCCAGCAGTGCGAGAGTTCCAGGGTCTGCCGGGGAGCTGTTTTTT. The chain recombines TRBV6-1 with TRBJ2-2; D possibly corresponds to TRBD1 (5 bases). The germline V gene has CDR1 MNHNS and CDR2 SASEGT. The CDR3 length is 16 residues. Trimming left V 4 bases short and J 6 bases short, with 18 bases between.

The genes are TRBV19 and TRBJ1-5, with a weak D call TRBD1 (5 bases). CDR3 length: 15 amino acids. Germline-derived CDR1 and CDR2 are LNHDA and SQIVND (reference sequence). V lost 6 bases and J 1 base, leaving 13 bases between the germline ends. Here the CDR3 reads CASSKGTASNQPQHF. The CDR3 DNA reads as TGTGCCAGTAGCAAAGGGACTGCAAGCAATCAGCCCCAGCATTTT.

The J gene is TRBJ2-3, the V gene TRBV5-1; 7 positions match TRBD1. V dropped 7 bases and J dropped 0; count of bases not matched to a gene: 2. The V gene's germline CDR1 is SGHRS and CDR2 YFSETQ. The CDR3 loop spans 13 amino acids. The CDR3 spells CASRDRSTDTQYF. In DNA form, the CDR3 reads TGCGCCAGCCGGGACAGAAGCACAGATACGCAGTATTTT.

The CDR3 region has the DNA TGCGCCAGCAGCTTGGGACAGGGAACCCATGGCTACACCTTC. Translation gives CASSLGQGTHGYTF. The chain joins TRBV5-1 to TRBJ1-2; 7 nucleotides align to TRBD1. Germline trimming cut 0 bases from V and 6 bases from J; bases unmatched to any gene: 5. The germline V gene encodes CDR1 SGHRS and CDR2 YFSETQ. The CDR3 consists of 14 residues.

The chain combines TRBV19 with TRBJ2-1; possible D gene TRBD1, 6 bases. V dropped 8 bases and J dropped 0 bases, with 8 bases sitting between them. This CDR3 has 13 residues. From germline, CDR1 is LNHDA and CDR2 SQIVND (reference sequence). Written as DNA, the CDR3 is TGTGCCAGTCGACAGGACTCCTACAATGAGCAGTTCTTC. Amino acid sequence: CASRQDSYNEQFF.